Listed below are T cell receptor beta chains from one sample, sequenced in a study of cytomegalovirus exposure and HLA in healthy donors. Sequenced by immunoSEQ multiplex PCR; TCRdb stores in-frame clones only, minus some. Among under 150,000 clones listed, 81% were seen once. The sample consisted of PBMCs. The receptors shown here come from a middle-aged woman in good health and CMV-seropositive. Each CDR3 is given with its conserved first and last residue. Each record gives: D gene, clone size, V gene, J gene, CDR3 protein, CDR3 DNA. A D gene is named only where the DNA matches it firmly. Rows give clone size only sometimes, using once, few, many, or a class for an expanded clone.

D: .; size: .; V: TRBV12-2; J: TRBJ2-1; CDR3: CASRLARWRQADRDNEQFF; DNA: TGTGCAAGTCGCTTAGCCCGTTGGAGACAGGCGGATAGAGACAATGAGCAGTTCTTC
D: TRBD1; size: .; V: TRBV9; J: TRBJ1-4; CDR3: CASSQFQGAGEKLFF; DNA: TGTGCCAGCAGCCAGTTCCAGGGGGCGGGTGAAAAACTGTTTTTT
D: .; size: .; V: TRBV7-2; J: TRBJ2-7; CDR3: CASSLGPTRQGEQYF; DNA: TGTGCCAGCAGCTTAGGTCCCACCCGGCAGGGGGAGCAGTACTTC
D: TRBD1; size: .; V: TRBV9; J: TRBJ2-7; CDR3: CASSARTGAYEQYF; DNA: TGTGCCAGCAGCGCTAGGACAGGGGCCTACGAGCAGTACTTC
D: .; size: .; V: TRBV9; J: TRBJ2-3; CDR3: CASSVAAGSTDTQYF; DNA: TGTGCCAGCAGCGTAGCAGCGGGTAGCACAGATACGCAGTATTTT
D: TRBD2; size: .; V: TRBV27; J: TRBJ2-3; CDR3: CASSSGGARTDTQYF; DNA: TGTGCCAGCAGCTCGGGGGGGGCCCGCACAGATACGCAGTATTTT
D: .; size: .; V: TRBV28; J: TRBJ2-5; CDR3: CATWTAVSGRETQYF; DNA: TGTGCCACGTGGACAGCTGTATCTGGTCGGGAGACCCAGTACTTC
D: .; size: .; V: TRBV5-6; J: TRBJ2-7; CDR3: CASSLARGFSYEQYF; DNA: TGTGCCAGCAGCTTGGCCCGGGGGTTCTCCTACGAGCAGTACTTC
D: TRBD2; size: few; V: TRBV7-8; J: TRBJ2-3; CDR3: CASSPKLAGANRFTDTQYF; DNA: TGTGCCAGCAGCCCCAAACTAGCGGGGGCGAACCGATTCACAGATACGCAGTATTTT
D: .; size: .; V: TRBV7-6; J: TRBJ2-2; CDR3: CASSLTGTNTGELFF; DNA: TGTGCCAGCAGCTTAACCGGGACTAACACCGGGGAGCTGTTTTTT
D: .; size: .; V: TRBV18; J: TRBJ2-7; CDR3: CASSPTERSYEQYF; DNA: TGTGCCAGCTCACCCACTGAGCGCTCTTACGAGCAGTACTTC
D: .; size: .; V: TRBV7-3; J: TRBJ2-6; CDR3: CASSSSLSGANVLTF; DNA: TGTGCCAGCAGTTCTTCCCTCTCTGGGGCCAACGTCCTGACTTTC
D: .; size: .; V: TRBV6-5; J: TRBJ2-5; CDR3: CASSLTRFQETQYF; DNA: TGTGCCAGCAGCCTGACGCGGTTCCAAGAGACCCAGTACTTC
D: TRBD1; size: .; V: TRBV6-1; J: TRBJ1-1; CDR3: CASSGRTGGNTEAFF; DNA: TGTGCCAGCAGTGGCCGGACAGGGGGGAACACTGAAGCTTTCTTT
D: .; size: .; V: TRBV5-4; J: TRBJ2-2; CDR3: CASSLVVNTGELFF; DNA: TGTGCCAGCAGCTTGGTAGTGAACACCGGGGAGCTGTTTTTT
D: TRBD2; size: .; V: TRBV7-2; J: TRBJ2-2; CDR3: CASSPQLAGGPGGELFF; DNA: TGTGCCAGCAGCCCTCAACTAGCGGGAGGGCCGGGCGGGGAGCTGTTTTTT
D: TRBD1; size: few; V: TRBV6-5; J: TRBJ1-2; CDR3: CASRQGPEAGYTF; DNA: TGTGCCAGCCGACAGGGACCCGAAGCCGGCTACACCTTC
D: TRBD1; size: .; V: TRBV7-9; J: TRBJ2-1; CDR3: CASSLRRTGGYNEQFF; DNA: TGTGCCAGCAGCTTAAGGAGAACAGGGGGTTACAATGAGCAGTTCTTC
D: .; size: .; V: TRBV7-2; J: TRBJ2-1; CDR3: CASSSDGVGVNEQFF; DNA: TGTGCCAGCAGCTCGGACGGCGTAGGGGTCAATGAGCAGTTCTTC
D: TRBD1; size: .; V: TRBV4-3; J: TRBJ2-7; CDR3: CASSQEGTAWGEQYF; DNA: TGCGCCAGCAGCCAAGAGGGGACAGCATGGGGCGAGCAGTACTTC
D: TRBD1; size: .; V: TRBV4-2; J: TRBJ1-2; CDR3: CASSQETGQHQGGYTF; DNA: TGTGCCAGCAGCCAAGAAACGGGACAGCATCAGGGTGGCTACACCTTC
D: .; size: once; V: TRBV4-3; J: TRBJ1-2; CDR3: CASSQSVGSYGYTF; DNA: TGCGCCAGCAGCCAAAGCGTTGGGAGCTATGGCTACACCTTC
D: .; size: .; V: TRBV18; J: TRBJ2-4; CDR3: CASSPGTEQYF; DNA: TGTGCCAGCTCACCAGGGACTGAGCAGTACTTC
D: .; size: few; V: TRBV5-4; J: TRBJ1-3; CDR3: CASSFFSGNTIYF; DNA: TGTGCCAGCAGCTTTTTCTCGGGAAACACCATATATTTT
D: .; size: few; V: TRBV7-9; J: TRBJ2-7; CDR3: CASSLVGAGYEQYF; DNA: TGTGCCAGCAGCTTAGTGGGCGCGGGCTACGAGCAGTACTTC
D: TRBD2; size: .; V: TRBV30; J: TRBJ2-1; CDR3: CAWNPGLGVKFF; DNA: TGTGCCTGGAATCCCGGACTAGGTGTAAAATTCTTC
D: TRBD1; size: .; V: TRBV10-3; J: TRBJ1-1; CDR3: CAISPGTGGGGTEAFF; DNA: TGTGCCATCAGTCCCGGGACAGGGGGCGGCGGGACTGAAGCTTTCTTT
D: .; size: .; V: TRBV28; J: TRBJ1-1; CDR3: CASRVYLGGEAFF; DNA: TGTGCCAGCAGAGTTTATCTCGGGGGGGAAGCTTTCTTT
D: .; size: .; V: TRBV11-2; J: TRBJ2-7; CDR3: CASSAYYEQYF; DNA: TGTGCCAGCAGCGCGTATTACGAGCAGTACTTC
D: TRBD2; size: .; V: TRBV10-3; J: TRBJ2-5; CDR3: CAISEWRLLAGGLETQYF; DNA: TGTGCCATCAGTGAGTGGAGACTACTAGCGGGAGGCCTCGAGACCCAGTACTTC
D: .; size: .; V: TRBV19; J: TRBJ1-1; CDR3: CASSMLTVMNTEAFF; DNA: TGTGCCAGTAGTATGTTGACAGTTATGAACACTGAAGCTTTCTTT
D: .; size: .; V: TRBV7-2; J: TRBJ1-5; CDR3: CASSPQYDQPQHF; DNA: TGTGCCAGCAGCCCACAGTATGATCAGCCCCAGCATTTT
D: .; size: .; V: TRBV5-1; J: TRBJ1-4; CDR3: CASSTVDSTNEKLFF; DNA: TGCGCCAGCAGCACGGTGGACAGTACAAATGAAAAACTGTTTTTT
D: .; size: .; V: TRBV10-1; J: TRBJ1-4; CDR3: CASGSGANEKLFF; DNA: TGCGCCAGCGGGTCCGGGGCTAATGAAAAACTGTTTTTT
D: TRBD1; size: .; V: TRBV7-9; J: TRBJ1-2; CDR3: CASSPRQGSYGYTF; DNA: TGTGCCAGCAGCCCGAGACAGGGGAGCTATGGCTACACCTTC
D: TRBD2; size: .; V: TRBV18; J: TRBJ2-3; CDR3: CASSRAAGDTDTQYF; DNA: TGTGCCAGCTCACGGGCAGCGGGAGACACAGATACGCAGTATTTT
D: .; size: few; V: TRBV12-5; J: TRBJ1-6; CDR3: CASGLRPGNKANSPLHF; DNA: TGTGCTAGTGGTTTGAGACCAGGGAATAAGGCTAATTCACCCCTCCACTTT
D: TRBD2; size: .; V: TRBV7-3; J: TRBJ2-2; CDR3: CASSLRLAGGTGELFF; DNA: TGTGCCAGCAGCTTAAGACTAGCGGGAGGCACCGGGGAGCTGTTTTTT
D: TRBD2; size: .; V: TRBV7-9; J: TRBJ2-5; CDR3: CASSLAGGPETQYF; DNA: TGTGCCAGCAGCCTAGCGGGGGGGCCGGAGACCCAGTACTTC
D: TRBD2; size: .; V: TRBV4-3; J: TRBJ2-7; CDR3: CASSQDQPVVAGESYEQYF; DNA: TGCGCCAGCAGCCAAGACCAACCCGTAGTGGCGGGAGAGTCCTACGAGCAGTACTTC
D: TRBD1; size: .; V: TRBV4-2; J: TRBJ2-3; CDR3: CASSQDQRQGFLDTQYF; DNA: TGTGCCAGCAGCCAAGATCAGAGACAGGGTTTTCTAGATACGCAGTATTTT
D: TRBD2; size: .; V: TRBV5-1; J: TRBJ2-1; CDR3: CASSLAGLAGDEQFF; DNA: TGCGCCAGCAGCTTGGCCGGGCTAGCGGGAGATGAGCAGTTCTTC
D: TRBD2; size: .; V: TRBV5-1; J: TRBJ2-1; CDR3: CASSLTASGMGGNEQFF; DNA: TGCGCCAGCAGCTTGACGGCTAGCGGGATGGGAGGGAATGAGCAGTTCTTC
D: .; size: .; V: TRBV7-3; J: TRBJ2-1; CDR3: CASSLREGNEQFF; DNA: TGTGCCAGCAGCTTACGAGAGGGCAATGAGCAGTTCTTC
D: .; size: .; V: TRBV25-1; J: TRBJ2-7; CDR3: CASSANFEQYF; DNA: TGTGCCAGCAGTGCTAATTTTGAGCAGTACTTC
D: TRBD1; size: .; V: TRBV19; J: TRBJ1-2; CDR3: CASVRTGTGYGYTF; DNA: TGTGCCAGCGTACGGACCGGGACAGGCTATGGCTACACCTTC
D: .; size: .; V: TRBV9; J: TRBJ2-2; CDR3: CASSVAGSTGELFF; DNA: TGTGCCAGCAGCGTAGCAGGGTCCACCGGGGAGCTGTTTTTT
D: .; size: .; V: TRBV10-1; J: TRBJ2-1; CDR3: CASSERLYNEQFF; DNA: TGCGCCAGCAGTGAACGACTGTACAATGAGCAGTTCTTC
D: .; size: .; V: TRBV30; J: TRBJ1-1; CDR3: CASGRGSSNTEAFF; DNA: TGTGCCTCGGGTCGGGGGAGTTCGAACACTGAAGCTTTCTTT
D: TRBD2; size: .; V: TRBV27; J: TRBJ2-7; CDR3: CASSLRALADQRGSYEQYF; DNA: TGTGCCAGCAGTTTAAGGGCACTAGCGGACCAAAGAGGCTCCTACGAGCAGTACTTC
D: .; size: .; V: TRBV5-1; J: TRBJ2-6; CDR3: CASSLALSGANVLTF; DNA: TGCGCCAGCAGCTTGGCACTGTCTGGGGCCAACGTCCTGACTTTC